This T cell receptor (beta chain) was sequenced in a study of blood T cell dynamics during melanoma immunotherapy. Time point noted: pre-treatment baseline. The CDR3 sequence is 18 residues long. Looked up from germline, CDR1 is SNHLY and CDR2 is FYNNEI. The ends were cut back, 0 bases at V and 9 bases at J, with 26 bases in the middle. Using immunoSEQ multiplex PCR, the repertoire was profiled, and TCRdb retains in-frame clones only, with some absent. The table includes around 15,000 clones, about 83% detected once. The origin of this receptor is a human donor with melanoma. The sample was blood, taken from a patient treated with checkpoint blockade. The chain is built from TRBV2 and TRBJ1-1; no firm D call. The CDR3 sequence: CASSEARRASARLNQAFF. As DNA, the CDR3 is TGTGCCAGCAGTGAAGCGCGAAGAGCCTCTGCCCGCTTGAACCAAGCTTTCTTT.